The 26 T cell receptor beta chains reported below all come from one sample, sequenced in a study of regulatory T cells in long-lasting Graves disease. Building the TCR beta libraries relied on iRepertoire HTBI primers, and CDR3 regions underwent Arm-PCR. Each CDR3 protein gets one entry after TCRdb re-called the multiplex PCR reads with MiXCR. Among 400,000 to 450,000 distinct CDR3 sequences listed, 15% were seen once. Documented time point: newly diagnosed GD, antithyroid drugs for less than 3 months. Preparation of the TCR library used RNA extracted from PBMCs. The data were also submitted as part of a second study, on T cells in Graves' hyperthyroidism and ophthalmopathy.

Here the sequenced sample was peripheral blood mononuclear cells (PBMCs), taken at new diagnosis, from a patient treated with antithyroid drugs. These TCRs come from a woman in her twenties or thirties with Graves disease.

This clonotype was recorded at least ten times. The V call is TRBV28, the J call TRBJ2-1; D remains unclear. The CDR3 length is 11 residues. In germline, CDR1 is MDHEN, CDR2 SYDVKM. V was shortened by 7 bases and J by 5 bases, with 6 bases between the two germline ends. CDR3 sequence reads: CASTKNNEQFF. CDR3 sequence (DNA): TGTGCCAGCACCAAAAACAATGAGCAGTTCTTC.

In the case of this clonotype: A clone one base away is much larger, so this may be a read error. The chain uses TRBV5-1 and TRBJ1-5; possibly TRBD1 for D (5 bases). The V gene lost 0 bases and the J gene lost 6 bases, with 22 bases spanning the gap. Germline V gene sequence: CDR1 SGHRS, CDR2 YFSETQ. The CDR3 consists of 18 residues. The CDR3 spells CASSLERQGPPIGQPQHF. In DNA, the CDR3 is TGCGCCAGCAGCTTGGAGCGCCAGGGCCCACCGATAGGTCAGCCCCAGCATTTT.

The J gene is TRBJ2-3, the V gene TRBV2, with D unclear. This CDR3 spans 15 amino acids. V was shortened by 3 bases and J by 0 bases, with 10 bases between the two germline ends. Germline values: CDR1 SNHLY, CDR2 FYNNEI. CDR3 in DNA: TGTGCCAGCAGTGACGCAGGCCTTAGCACAGATACGCAGTATTTT. Protein product: CASSDAGLSTDTQYF. Full variable domain (remainder filled in from reference TRBV2 and TRBJ2-3): EPEVTQTPSHQVTQMGQEVILRCVPISNHLYFYWYRQILGQKVEFLVSFYNNEISEKSEIFDDQFSVERPDGSNFTLKIRSTKLEDSAMYFCASSDAGLSTDTQYFGPGTRLTVL.

This clonotype was recorded at least ten times. The chain recombines TRBV12-3 or TRBV12-4 with TRBJ1-1; D is uncertain. V was trimmed by 0 bases and J by 5 bases, leaving 7 bases between them. This CDR3 contains 13 residues. The CDR3 spells CASSLASRTEAFF. CDR3 nucleotide sequence: TGTGCCAGCAGTTTAGCCAGCAGGACTGAAGCTTTCTTT.

This clonotype appeared a few times. The V and J genes are TRBV15 and TRBJ2-1; 13 bases map to TRBD2. Germline loops: CDR1 LNHNV, CDR2 YYDKDF (reference sequence). The CDR3 loop spans 19 amino acids. The V segment lost 3 bases and the J segment 2 bases; nucleotides outside the gene matches: 10. CDR3 DNA: TGTGCCACCAGCAGGGCCGGACTAGCGGGAGCGGGAACCTACAATGAGCAGTTCTTC. It translates to CATSRAGLAGAGTYNEQFF. Filled out from reference TRBV15 and TRBJ2-1, the complete variable domain reads DAMVIQNPRYQVTQFGKPVTLSCSQTLNHNVMYWYQQKSSQAPKLLFHYYDKDFNNEADTPDNFQSRRPNTSFCFLDIRSPGLGDTAMYLCATSRAGLAGAGTYNEQFFGPGTRLTVL.

This clonotype was seen a few times. With only one base between it and a far larger clone, this is likely a read error. This chain uses TRBV3-1 with TRBJ2-5; D gene uncertain. The CDR3 is 15 residues long. V shed 10 bases and J shed 2 bases, with 20 bases lying between them. The germline V gene has CDR1 LGHDT and CDR2 YNNKEL (reference sequence). CDR3: CATSDPRPGQETQYF. The DNA for the CDR3 is TGTGCCACCAGTGACCCGAGACCGGGTCAAGAGACCCAGTACTTC.

The gene calls are TRBV7-9 and TRBJ2-3, with no clear D. This CDR3 comprises 14 residues. Between the trimmed V and J ends, which lost 8 bases and 2 bases, there was a span of 14 bases. Germline CDR1 is SEHNR and CDR2 is FQNEAQ (reference sequence). The CDR3 DNA reads as TGTGCCAGCGGCTCTTGGGCAGACACAGATACGCAGTATTTT. This gives the protein CASGSWADTDTQYF. Variable domain in full (rest from reference TRBV7-9 and TRBJ2-3): DTGVSQNPRHKITKRGQNVTFRCDPISEHNRLYWYRQTLGQGPEFLTYFQNEAQLEKSRLLSDRFSAERPKGSFSTLEIQRTEQGDSAMYLCASGSWADTDTQYFGPGTRLTVL.

The J gene is TRBJ2-5, the V gene TRBV3-1; unclear D gene. Trimming stripped 3 bases from V and 4 bases from J, with 9 bases between. This CDR3 comprises 13 residues. Germline lookup yields CDR1 LGHDT and CDR2 YNNKEL (reference sequence). The CDR3 loop is CASSQLDGETQYF. The DNA of the CDR3 is TGTGCCAGCAGCCAGTTAGACGGAGAGACCCAGTACTTC.

The CDR3 reads CASNQQGPGDGYTF. In nucleotides, the CDR3 is TGTGCCAGCAATCAACAGGGGCCTGGGGATGGCTACACCTTC. This rearrangement joins TRBV6-1 to TRBJ1-2; 7 bases fit TRBD1. Germline V gene sequence: CDR1 MNHNS, CDR2 SASEGT. The V segment lost 7 bases and the J segment 6 bases; nucleotides outside the gene matches: 11. The CDR3 sequence is 14 residues long.

At least ten counts were recorded for this clonotype. The V call is TRBV7-8, the J call TRBJ2-7, with D unresolved. CDR1 and CDR2 (germline): SGHVS, FQNEAQ. The germline V and J ends were trimmed by 2 bases and 3 bases, with 11 bases remaining between them. The CDR3 spans 14 residues. The CDR3 loop is CASSLYLDDYEQYF. The DNA of the CDR3 is TGTGCCAGCAGCTTATACCTAGATGACTACGAGCAGTACTTC.

This clonotype has only a few counts. V is TRBV19 and J is TRBJ2-7; possibly TRBD2 for D (6 bases). Germline assignment: CDR1 LNHDA and CDR2 SQIVND (reference sequence). V shed 3 bases and J shed 3 bases, with 15 bases lying between them. The CDR3 sequence is 15 residues long. The CDR3 sequence is CASSIQASEYYEQYF. CDR3 bases: TGTGCCAGTAGTATCCAGGCTAGCGAGTACTACGAGCAGTACTTC.

The rearrangement uses TRBV2 and TRBJ2-7; the D gene is possibly TRBD1 (5 bases). Germline-derived CDR1 and CDR2 are SNHLY and FYNNEI. Trimming left V 2 bases short and J 6 bases short, with 8 bases between. This CDR3 is 12 amino acids long. In nucleotides, the CDR3 is TGTGCCAGCAGTGAATGGGGCCGCGAGCAGTACTTC. As protein: CASSEWGREQYF.

At least ten counts were recorded for this clonotype. This rearrangement joins TRBV12-3 or TRBV12-4 to TRBJ1-4; D gene unclear. CDR3 length equals 13 residues. Trimming took off 3 bases at V and 5 bases at J, with 7 bases between the two ends. The CDR3: CASSFSRNEKLFF. In nucleotides, the CDR3 is TGTGCCAGCAGTTTCTCTCGGAATGAAAAACTGTTTTTT.

The table lists this clonotype with a few counts. A much larger clone lies one base from this, so it may be a read error. This chain connects TRBV13 to TRBJ2-4, with D perhaps TRBD1 or TRBD2 (5 bases each). Germline CDR1 reads PRHDT; CDR2 reads FYEKMQ (reference sequence). CDR3 length: 14 amino acids. The CDR3: CASSPFSEGYEQHF. The CDR3 region has the DNA TGTGCCAGCAGCCCCTTCAGCGAGGGGTACGAGCAGCACTTC.

This clonotype appeared many times. The chain has TRBV11-1 and TRBJ2-1; 9 nucleotides match TRBD1. CDR3 size: 15 residues. V lost 5 bases to trimming and J lost 5 bases; unmatched junction nucleotides: 7. CDR1 and CDR2 (germline): SGHAT, FQDESV (reference sequence). CDR3 region: CASSPRDRVDNEQFF. In DNA form, the CDR3 reads TGTGCCAGCAGCCCACGGGACAGGGTCGACAATGAGCAGTTCTTC.

This clonotype came up many times. The rearrangement links TRBV7-8 to TRBJ2-2, with TRBD2 matching over 7 bases. Per germline, CDR1 SGHVS and CDR2 FQNEAQ. The CDR3 is 17 amino acids. The trim removed 0 bases at V and 1 base at J, leaving 5 bases unmatched. The CDR3 protein is CASSLARGSENTGELFF. CDR3 DNA sequence: TGTGCCAGCAGCTTAGCGCGCGGGAGTGAGAACACCGGGGAGCTGTTTTTT.

This clonotype showed up many times. This chain joins TRBV19 and TRBJ2-7, with D perhaps matching TRBD1 (5 bases). This CDR3 has 13 amino acids. Looked up from germline, CDR1 is LNHDA and CDR2 is SQIVND (reference sequence). Deletions cut 7 bases from V and 6 bases from J, with 16 bases between. CDR3 sequence: CASTSQGGLEQYF. The CDR3 nucleotides read TGTGCCAGTACATCGCAGGGCGGTCTCGAGCAGTACTTC.

This clonotype appeared a few times. The chain joins TRBV24-1 to TRBJ2-3; D may be TRBD1 or TRBD2 (7 bases each). The CDR3 length is 15 residues. Per germline, CDR1 KGHDR and CDR2 SFDVKD. The V end lost 8 bases, the J end lost 5 bases, and 19 bases lay between the germline ends. The CDR3 DNA reads as TGTGCCACCAACGACCGACAGGGAGGGCAAGATACGCAGTATTTT. As protein: CATNDRQGGQDTQYF.

The chain links TRBV7-9 to TRBJ1-4; a possible D gene is TRBD1 (6 bases). Germline loops: CDR1 SEHNR, CDR2 FQNEAQ (reference sequence). The CDR3 is made up of 14 amino acids. V lost 3 bases, J lost 7 bases, and 12 bases lay in between. The CDR3 protein is CASSFSGEGEKLFF. Here the CDR3 DNA reads TGTGCCAGCAGCTTTTCAGGGGAAGGTGAAAAACTGTTTTTT.

Remarks on this clonotype: A far larger clone is just one base off, so this is likely a read error. The gene calls are TRBV7-8 and TRBJ2-7; 13 bases match TRBD2. This CDR3 comprises 15 residues. V trimming: 5 bases; J trimming: 7 bases; junction bases outside the gene matches: 8. Germline V gene data show CDR1 as SGHVS and CDR2 as FQNEAQ. The CDR3 region is CASSATGLAGLEQYF. CDR3 DNA: TGTGCCAGCAGCGCCACGGGACTAGCGGGGTTAGAGCAGTACTTC.

This clonotype was detected ten times or more. This sequence joins TRBV11-3 and TRBJ1-2; D is unresolved. CDR1 and CDR2 (germline): SGHNT, YENEEA. V lost 5 bases and J 8 bases, leaving 12 bases between the germline ends. The CDR3 length is 12 residues. CDR3: CASSAEAGGYTF. CDR3 nucleotide sequence: TGTGCCAGCAGCGCCGAGGCGGGGGGCTACACCTTC.

This clonotype was counted many times. DNA of the CDR3: TGTGCCAGCAGCCCGTCTGGCGGTGCCCAGTACTTC. Translated, it gives CASSPSGGAQYF. The chain uses TRBV7-9 and TRBJ2-5; D remains ambiguous. V was trimmed by 5 bases and J by 9 bases, leaving 13 bases between them. There are 12 residues in the CDR3. The germline CDR1 and CDR2 sequences are SEHNR and FQNEAQ (reference sequence).

This clonotype has at least ten counts. At one boundary the junction diverges from the germline segment, which might be a read error. The chain combines TRBV5-1 with TRBJ2-1; TRBD2 matches at 8 bases. CDR3 length: 15 amino acids. The germline V gene has CDR1 SGHRS and CDR2 YFSETQ. The CDR3 DNA reads TGTGCCAGCAGTTCCACTAGCGGCCCCTACAATGAGCAGTTCTTC. Its protein is CASSSTSGPYNEQFF.

The J gene is TRBJ2-5, the V gene TRBV20-1, with 8 bases matching TRBD1. The CDR3 is 14 amino acids. V lost 0 bases to trimming and J lost 5 bases; unmatched junction nucleotides: 5. Germline V gives CDR1 DFQATT, CDR2 SNEGSKA (reference sequence). The CDR3 DNA reads TGCAGTGCTAGAGATGGGGGACAGGACGAGACCCAGTACTTC. Protein: CSARDGGQDETQYF.

This clonotype was recorded at least ten times. The chain employs TRBV5-5 and TRBJ2-3; TRBD2 matches at 9 bases. The CDR3 contains 18 residues. V lost 4 bases and J lost 5; bases outside the gene matches: 17. The germline V gene encodes CDR1 SGHKS and CDR2 YYEKEE (reference sequence). The CDR3 nucleotides read TGTGCCAGCAGCATCCCTCCTGGGCGGGAGGGGGACATAGATACGCAGTATTTT. It is translated as CASSIPPGREGDIDTQYF.

This clonotype was recorded many times. This rearrangement joins TRBV19 to TRBJ2-3; D tentatively reads TRBD1 or TRBD2 (6 bases each). V shed 7 bases and J shed 9 bases, with 20 bases lying between them. Germline lookup yields CDR1 LNHDA and CDR2 SQIVND (reference sequence). The CDR3 is 14 amino acids. CDR3 sequence: CASTPQGQGRTQYF. Here the CDR3 DNA reads TGTGCCAGTACTCCCCAAGGGCAGGGGAGGACGCAGTATTTT.